The 3 T cell receptor beta chains below all came from one sample that was sequenced in a study of blood T cell repertoires in COVID-19. Profiling relied on immunoSEQ multiplex PCR, and the TCRdb table lists in-frame clones only, not all of them. The table records approximately 120,000 clones, around 80% of them present only once. The sequencing input was peripheral blood. The receptors come from an elderly man with active or convalescent COVID-19.

The chain joins TRBV19 to TRBJ1-2, with 8 positions matching TRBD1. Unmatched junction bases numbered 2, after V lost 1 base and J lost 7 bases. CDR1 is LNHDA, CDR2 SQIVND, per germline (reference sequence). This CDR3 comprises 13 residues. CDR3 sequence (DNA): TGTGCCAGTAGTATAGGGACAGGGTCTGGCTACACCTTC. It translates to CASSIGTGSGYTF.

The V call is TRBV7-2, the J call TRBJ2-7; no reliable D call. The CDR3 is made up of 15 amino acids. Germline V gives CDR1 SGHTA, CDR2 FQGNSA. V was pared by 2 bases and J by 3 bases, with 14 bases between. CDR3 region: CASSLRSGLNYEQYF. CDR3 sequence (DNA): TGTGCCAGCAGCTTACGATCAGGCCTCAACTACGAGCAGTACTTC.

Only a few counts were recorded for this clone. CDR3 sequence (DNA): TGCGCCAGCAGCCCAGTCTTCGGGGGGAGCGAGAACACCGGGGAGCTGTTTTTT. It translates to CASSPVFGGSENTGELFF. This rearrangement joins TRBV5-1 to TRBJ2-2; TRBD2 aligns across 7 bases. Germline trimming cut 4 bases from V and 1 base from J; bases unmatched to any gene: 13. This CDR3 has 18 residues. CDR1 is SGHRS, CDR2 YFSETQ, per germline.